This T cell receptor (beta chain) was sequenced during a study of T cells in Graves' hyperthyroidism and ophthalmopathy. Amplified regions were TCR beta CDR3 sequences from RNA transcripts. TCR CDR3 regions were first amplified by RT-PCR with HTBI primers. MiXCR was run by TCRdb on the multiplex PCR reads, yielding one entry per CDR3 protein. The sample lists approximately 870,000 distinct CDR3 sequences; about two fifths were seen once. This clonotype was found many times. The germline V gene has CDR1 LNHDA and CDR2 SQIVND (reference sequence). This CDR3 has 13 amino acids. The germline V and J ends were trimmed by 6 bases and 6 bases, with 14 bases remaining between them.

The clonotype comes from a man in his late teens or twenties with Graves' hyperthyroidism. Sequencing was done on a sample of blood. J is TRBJ1-1 and V is TRBV19; D is undetermined. CDR3 region: CASRTAESAEAFF. CDR3 bases: TGTGCCAGTAGAACCGCGGAGAGCGCTGAAGCTTTCTTT.